This TCR beta chain emerged from a study of OX40 agonist ivuxolimab in advanced cancers. Study summary: The study treated patients with ivuxolimab, an agonistic anti-OX40 (CD134) antibody. Patients in dose escalation had liver, melanoma, kidney or head and neck cancers.

Notes on the study in general: CD4+ and CD8+ blood T cells expanded clonally by week 6 at 0.1 to 3.0 mg/kg.

Points on this clone: Its target is not known.

Generated by immunoSEQ multiplex PCR, the TCRdb table keeps only in-frame clones and is missing some. The sample records about 24,000 clones, about four fifths being singletons. Sequencing used CD4+ or CD8+ T cells sorted from blood, obtained in a trial of the OX40 agonist ivuxolimab. This receptor was identified in an adult with an advanced solid tumor such as melanoma, head and neck, liver or kidney cancer.

As DNA, the CDR3 is TGTGCTAGTGGTTTGGACGTAGCCACTGGAAACACCATATATTTT. Protein product: CASGLDVATGNTIYF. This chain uses TRBV12-5 with TRBJ1-3; unclear D gene. Deletions cut 1 base from V and 2 bases from J, with 9 bases between. CDR3 size: 15 residues. CDR1 is LGHNT and CDR2 is FRNRAP in the germline V gene.